This TCR beta chain is from a study of siplizumab effects on memory and regulatory T cells. About this clone itself: Its antigen is undetermined.

Generated by immunoSEQ multiplex PCR, the TCRdb table keeps only in-frame clones and is missing some. The sample holds approximately 100,000 clones, 93% seen once. Study conclusions and caveats: Most alloreactive clones went unmapped to unstimulated subsets; only a minor fraction mapped. Under siplizumab, alloreactive sequences traced to unstimulated CD4+ memory cells were significantly reduced.

Sequencing was carried out using Tregs sorted from blood. This TCR was recovered from a human donor in good health.

CDR3: CASRQTGRSYEQYF. CDR3 sequence (DNA): TGTGCCAGTAGGCAAACAGGGCGATCCTACGAGCAGTACTTC. This sequence joins TRBV19 and TRBJ2-7; the D gene is possibly TRBD1 (6 bases). From germline, CDR1 is LNHDA and CDR2 SQIVND (reference sequence). The CDR3 runs 14 residues. V lost 6 bases and J 1 base, leaving 13 bases between the germline ends.